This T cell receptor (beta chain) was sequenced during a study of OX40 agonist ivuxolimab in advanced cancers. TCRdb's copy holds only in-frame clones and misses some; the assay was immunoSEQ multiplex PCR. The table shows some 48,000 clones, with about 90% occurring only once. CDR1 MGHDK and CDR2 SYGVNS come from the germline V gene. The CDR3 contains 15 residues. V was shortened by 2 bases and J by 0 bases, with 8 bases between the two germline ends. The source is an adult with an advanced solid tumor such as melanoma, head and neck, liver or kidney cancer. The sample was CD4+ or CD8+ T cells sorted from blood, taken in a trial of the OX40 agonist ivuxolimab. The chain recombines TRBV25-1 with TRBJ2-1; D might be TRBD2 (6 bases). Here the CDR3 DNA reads TGTGCCAGCAGTGAAGAGCGGGCCTCCTACAATGAGCAGTTCTTC. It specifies CASSEERASYNEQFF.